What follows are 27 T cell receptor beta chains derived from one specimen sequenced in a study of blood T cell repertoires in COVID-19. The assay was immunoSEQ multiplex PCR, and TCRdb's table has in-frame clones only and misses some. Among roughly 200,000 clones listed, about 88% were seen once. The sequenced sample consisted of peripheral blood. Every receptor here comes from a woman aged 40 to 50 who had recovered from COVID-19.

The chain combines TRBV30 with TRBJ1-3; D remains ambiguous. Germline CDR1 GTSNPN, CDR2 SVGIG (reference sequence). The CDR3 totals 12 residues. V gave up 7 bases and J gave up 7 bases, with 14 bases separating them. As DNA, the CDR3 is TGTGCCTTTACGGCCAGCGGTAACACCATATATTTT. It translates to CAFTASGNTIYF.

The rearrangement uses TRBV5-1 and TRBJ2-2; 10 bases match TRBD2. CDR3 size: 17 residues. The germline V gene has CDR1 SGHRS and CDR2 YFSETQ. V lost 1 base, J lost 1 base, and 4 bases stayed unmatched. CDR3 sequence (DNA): TGCGCCAGCAGCTTGCCGAGCGGGAGGGGGAACACCGGGGAGCTGTTTTTT. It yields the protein CASSLPSGRGNTGELFF.

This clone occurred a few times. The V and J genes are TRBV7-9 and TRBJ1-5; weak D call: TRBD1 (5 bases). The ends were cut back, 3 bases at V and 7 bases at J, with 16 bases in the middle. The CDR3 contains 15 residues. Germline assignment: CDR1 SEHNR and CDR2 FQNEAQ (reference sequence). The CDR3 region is CASSFFQGSDQPQHF. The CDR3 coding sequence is TGTGCCAGCAGCTTTTTTCAGGGTTCGGACCAGCCCCAGCATTTT.

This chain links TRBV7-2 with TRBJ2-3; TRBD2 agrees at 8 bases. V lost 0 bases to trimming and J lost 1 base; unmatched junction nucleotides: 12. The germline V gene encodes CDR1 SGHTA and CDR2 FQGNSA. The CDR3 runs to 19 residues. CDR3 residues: CASSLAVFGSGGGTDTQYF. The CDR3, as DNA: TGTGCCAGCAGCTTAGCGGTTTTTGGAAGCGGGGGAGGCACAGATACGCAGTATTTT.

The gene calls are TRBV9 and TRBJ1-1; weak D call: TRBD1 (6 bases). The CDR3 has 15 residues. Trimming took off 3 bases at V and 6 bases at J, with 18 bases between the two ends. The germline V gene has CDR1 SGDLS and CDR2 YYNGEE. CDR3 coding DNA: TGTGCCAGCAGCGCTTCAGGGGCCGCGAGCGCTGAAGCTTTCTTT. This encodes CASSASGAASAEAFF. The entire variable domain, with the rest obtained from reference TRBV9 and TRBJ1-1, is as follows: DSGVTQTPKHLITATGQRVTLRCSPRSGDLSVYWYQQSLDQGLQFLIQYYNGEERAKGNILERFSAQQFPDLHSELNLSSLELGDSALYFCASSASGAASAEAFFGQGTRLTVV.

In DNA form, the CDR3 reads TGTGCCAGCAGCTCAGGGGGCTCGGGCACCGGGGAGCTGTTTTTT. Amino acid sequence: CASSSGGSGTGELFF. The rearrangement links TRBV6-2 or TRBV6-3 to TRBJ2-2, with 8 positions matching TRBD1. V dropped 6 bases and J dropped 4; count of bases not matched to a gene: 7. CDR1 and CDR2 from the germline V gene are MNHEY and SVGEGT. This CDR3 is built from 15 residues.

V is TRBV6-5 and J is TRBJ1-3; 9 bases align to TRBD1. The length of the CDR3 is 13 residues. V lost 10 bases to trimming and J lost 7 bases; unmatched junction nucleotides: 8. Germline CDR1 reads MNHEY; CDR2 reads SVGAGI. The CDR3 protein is CATARDRANTIYF. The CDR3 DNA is TGTGCCACCGCGCGGGACAGGGCGAACACCATATATTTT.

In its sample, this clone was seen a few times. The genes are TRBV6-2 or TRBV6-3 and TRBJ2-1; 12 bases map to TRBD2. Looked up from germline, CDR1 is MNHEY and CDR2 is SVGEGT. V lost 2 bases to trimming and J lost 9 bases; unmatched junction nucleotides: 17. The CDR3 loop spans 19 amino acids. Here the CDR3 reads CASSYPLGPLAGGPGEQFF. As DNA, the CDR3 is TGTGCCAGCAGTTACCCCCTCGGGCCTCTAGCGGGAGGGCCGGGTGAGCAGTTCTTC.

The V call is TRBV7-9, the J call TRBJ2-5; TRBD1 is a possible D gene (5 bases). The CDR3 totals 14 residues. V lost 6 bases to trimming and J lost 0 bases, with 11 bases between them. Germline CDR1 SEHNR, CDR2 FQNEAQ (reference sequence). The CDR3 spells CASSQTGNQETQYF. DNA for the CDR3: TGTGCCAGCAGTCAAACAGGAAACCAAGAGACCCAGTACTTC.

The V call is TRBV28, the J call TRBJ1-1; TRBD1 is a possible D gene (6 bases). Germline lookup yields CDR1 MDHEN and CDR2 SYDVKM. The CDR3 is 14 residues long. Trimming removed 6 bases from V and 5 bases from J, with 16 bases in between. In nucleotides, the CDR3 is TGTGCCAGCAGAGAGGGGGGGACGGGAACTGAAGCTTTCTTT. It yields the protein CASREGGTGTEAFF. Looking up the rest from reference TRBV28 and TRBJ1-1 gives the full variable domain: DVKVTQSSRYLVKRTGEKVFLECVQDMDHENMFWYRQDPGLGLRLIYFSYDVKMKEKGDIPEGYSVSREKKERFSLILESASTNQTSMYLCASREGGTGTEAFFGQGTRLTVV.

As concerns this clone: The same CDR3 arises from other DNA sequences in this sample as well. The CDR3 coding sequence is TGTGCCAGCTCACCCCCCGCCGGGGGACAAGAGACCCAGTACTTC. Its protein is CASSPPAGGQETQYF. The rearrangement links TRBV18 to TRBJ2-5, with D possibly matching TRBD2 (6 bases). The CDR3 extends over 15 amino acids. The germline CDR1 and CDR2 sequences are KGHSH and LQKENI. The V end was cut by 3 bases, the J end by 2 bases, with 13 bases between. Complete variable domain (other parts from reference TRBV18 and TRBJ2-5): NAGVMQNPRHLVRRRGQEARLRCSPMKGHSHVYWYRQLPEEGLKFMVYLQKENIIDESGMPKERFSAEFPKEGPSILRIQQVVRGDSAAYFCASSPPAGGQETQYFGPGTRLLVL.

For the CDR3, the DNA is TGTGCCAGCTCACTGGGACAGGGGGCGCCGGAGACCCAGTACTTC. Translating it yields CASSLGQGAPETQYF. The chain recombines TRBV18 with TRBJ2-5, with 12 nucleotides matching TRBD1. Per germline, CDR1 KGHSH and CDR2 LQKENI. Trimming cost V 4 bases and J 5 bases; bases outside gene matches: 5. The CDR3 loop spans 15 amino acids.

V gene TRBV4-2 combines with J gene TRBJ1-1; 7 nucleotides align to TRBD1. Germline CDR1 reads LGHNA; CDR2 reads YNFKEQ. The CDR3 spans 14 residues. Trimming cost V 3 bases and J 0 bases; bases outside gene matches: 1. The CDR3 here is CASSQGQMNTEAFF. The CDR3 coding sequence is TGTGCCAGCAGCCAGGGACAGATGAACACTGAAGCTTTCTTT.

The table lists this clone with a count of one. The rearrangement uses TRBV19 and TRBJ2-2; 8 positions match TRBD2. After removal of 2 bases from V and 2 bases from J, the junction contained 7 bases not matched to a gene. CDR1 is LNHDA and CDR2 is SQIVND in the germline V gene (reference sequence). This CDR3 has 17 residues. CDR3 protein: CASSISASGGNTGELFF. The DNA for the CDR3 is TGTGCCAGTAGTATATCGGCCAGCGGGGGTAACACCGGGGAGCTGTTTTTT.

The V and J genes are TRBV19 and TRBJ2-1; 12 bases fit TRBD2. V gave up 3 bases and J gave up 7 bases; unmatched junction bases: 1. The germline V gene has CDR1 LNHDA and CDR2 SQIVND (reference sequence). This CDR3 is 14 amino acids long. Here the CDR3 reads CASSITSGRNEQFF. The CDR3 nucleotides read TGTGCCAGTAGTATCACTAGCGGGAGGAATGAGCAGTTCTTC.

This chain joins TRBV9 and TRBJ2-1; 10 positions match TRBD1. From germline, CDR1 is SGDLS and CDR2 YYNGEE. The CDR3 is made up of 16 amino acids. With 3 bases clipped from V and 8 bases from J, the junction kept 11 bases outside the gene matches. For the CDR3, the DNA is TGTGCCAGCAGCGAGAGGGACAGGGGAATCGGCGATGAGCAGTTCTTC. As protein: CASSERDRGIGDEQFF.

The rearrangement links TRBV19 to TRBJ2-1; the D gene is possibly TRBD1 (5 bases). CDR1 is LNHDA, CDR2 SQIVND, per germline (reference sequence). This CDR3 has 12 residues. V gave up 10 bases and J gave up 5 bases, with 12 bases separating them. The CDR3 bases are TGTGCCATCTCGACAGTACACAATGAGCAGTTCTTC. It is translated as CAISTVHNEQFF. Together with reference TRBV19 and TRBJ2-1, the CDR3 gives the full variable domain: DGGITQSPKYLFRKEGQNVTLSCEQNLNHDAMYWYRQDPGQGLRLIYYSQIVNDFQKGDIAEGYSVSREKKESFPLTVTSAQKNPTAFYLCAISTVHNEQFFGPGTRLTVL.

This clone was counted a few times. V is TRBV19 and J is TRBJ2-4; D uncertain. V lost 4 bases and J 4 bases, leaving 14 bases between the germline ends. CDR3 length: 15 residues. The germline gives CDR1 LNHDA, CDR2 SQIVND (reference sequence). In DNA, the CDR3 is TGTGCCAGTAGTACGGGTCGAGGCGAGAAAAACATTCAGTACTTC. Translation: CASSTGRGEKNIQYF.

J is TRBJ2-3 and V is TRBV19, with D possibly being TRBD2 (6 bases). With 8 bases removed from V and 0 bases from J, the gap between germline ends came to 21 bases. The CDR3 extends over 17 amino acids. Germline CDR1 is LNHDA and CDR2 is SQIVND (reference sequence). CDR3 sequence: CASGSGGVSLSTDTQYF. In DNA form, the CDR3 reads TGTGCCAGTGGTAGTGGCGGGGTTAGTCTAAGCACAGATACGCAGTATTTT.

The CDR3 DNA reads TGTGCCAGCAGCGTAGGTGGGGGGTCGACTGAAGCTTTCTTT. It codes for CASSVGGGSTEAFF. V usage is TRBV9 and J usage is TRBJ1-1, with a weak D call TRBD1 (5 bases). The CDR3 has 14 residues. CDR1 SGDLS and CDR2 YYNGEE come from the germline V gene. Trimming removed 0 bases at V and 5 bases at J, with 11 bases between.

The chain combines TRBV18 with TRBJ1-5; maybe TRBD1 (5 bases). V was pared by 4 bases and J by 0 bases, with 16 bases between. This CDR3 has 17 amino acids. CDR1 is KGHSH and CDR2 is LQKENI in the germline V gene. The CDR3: CASSRDSMTSSNQPQHF. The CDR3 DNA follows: TGTGCCAGCTCACGTGACAGTATGACTAGTAGCAATCAGCCCCAGCATTTT.

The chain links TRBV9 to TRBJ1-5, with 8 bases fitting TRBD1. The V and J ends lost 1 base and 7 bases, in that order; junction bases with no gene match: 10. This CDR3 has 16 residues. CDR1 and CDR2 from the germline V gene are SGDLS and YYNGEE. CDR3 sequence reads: CASSVLTGDEEQPQHF. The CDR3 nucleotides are TGTGCCAGCAGCGTACTGACAGGGGATGAGGAGCAGCCCCAGCATTTT. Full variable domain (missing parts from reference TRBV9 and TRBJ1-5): DSGVTQTPKHLITATGQRVTLRCSPRSGDLSVYWYQQSLDQGLQFLIQYYNGEERAKGNILERFSAQQFPDLHSELNLSSLELGDSALYFCASSVLTGDEEQPQHFGDGTRLSIL.

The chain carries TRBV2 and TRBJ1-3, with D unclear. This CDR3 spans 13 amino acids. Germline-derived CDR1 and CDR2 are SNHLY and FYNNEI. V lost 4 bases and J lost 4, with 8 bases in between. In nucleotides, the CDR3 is TGTGCCAGCAGTGGACTGTCCGGAAACACCATATATTTT. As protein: CASSGLSGNTIYF.

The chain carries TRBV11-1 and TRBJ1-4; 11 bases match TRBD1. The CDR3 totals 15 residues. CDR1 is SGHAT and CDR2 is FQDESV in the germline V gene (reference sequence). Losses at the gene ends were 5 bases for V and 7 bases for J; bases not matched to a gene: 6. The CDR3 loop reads CASSPPGTGGEKLFF. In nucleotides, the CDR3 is TGTGCCAGCAGCCCACCCGGGACAGGGGGTGAAAAACTGTTTTTT. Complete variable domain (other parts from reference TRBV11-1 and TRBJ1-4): EAEVAQSPRYKITEKSQAVAFWCDPISGHATLYWYRQILGQGPELLVQFQDESVVDDSQLPKDRFSAERLKGVDSTLKIQPAELGDSAMYLCASSPPGTGGEKLFFGSGTQLSVL.

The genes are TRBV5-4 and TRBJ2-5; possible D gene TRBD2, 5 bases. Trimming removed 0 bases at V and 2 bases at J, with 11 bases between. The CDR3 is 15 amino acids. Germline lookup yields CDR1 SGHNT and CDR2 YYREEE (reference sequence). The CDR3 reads CASSLVAGSQETQYF. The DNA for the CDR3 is TGTGCCAGCAGCTTGGTTGCGGGTAGTCAAGAGACCCAGTACTTC.

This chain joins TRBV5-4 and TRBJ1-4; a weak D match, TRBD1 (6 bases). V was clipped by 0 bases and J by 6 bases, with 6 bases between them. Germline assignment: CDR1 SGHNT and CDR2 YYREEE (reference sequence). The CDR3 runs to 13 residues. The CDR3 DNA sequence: TGTGCCAGCAGCTTGGCAGGGGATGAAAAACTGTTTTTT. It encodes CASSLAGDEKLFF.

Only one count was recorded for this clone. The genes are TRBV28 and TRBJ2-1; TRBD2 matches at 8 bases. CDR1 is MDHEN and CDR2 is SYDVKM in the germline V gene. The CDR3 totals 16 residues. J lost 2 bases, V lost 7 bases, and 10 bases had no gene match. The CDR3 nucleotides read TGTGCCAGCAACCCTGATAGCGGGGCTACCTACAATGAGCAGTTCTTC. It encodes CASNPDSGATYNEQFF.